The entry below gives a single TCR beta chain sequence along with its context. Its antigen remains unknown. The data originate from a study of vaccination effects on CD4 cells after COVID-19. Study information: Post-vaccine draws lagged the second dose by a median of 72 days.

Study-level points and caveats: Clones arising from infection and from vaccination showed marked clonal contraction late after vaccination.

Method: immunoSEQ multiplex PCR; TCRdb's copy keeps in-frame clones and lacks some. The sample has 50,000 or so clones, 65% to 80% seen once. The CDR3 has 16 amino acids. Germline V lookup: CDR1 SGHRS, CDR2 YFSETQ. The V segment lost 3 bases and the J segment 11 bases; nucleotides outside the gene matches: 9. Cultured cells yielded isolated CD4+ T cells after less than 11 days. This individual tested PCR-positive for SARS-CoV-2 infection between March and December 2020. All study participants received two doses of BNT162b2 or mRNA-1273 vaccine. On day 3 and again on day 7, half the medium was replaced with IL-2 medium.

The gene calls are TRBV5-1 and TRBJ2-1; 15 nucleotides align to TRBD2. Sample: CD4+ T cells from PBMCs cultured without peptide, taken after COVID-19 vaccination. The TCR comes from a human donor who had a prior SARS-CoV-2 infection. The CDR3 loop reads CASSSGLAGGLSKQFF. The CDR3 DNA sequence: TGCGCCAGCAGCTCCGGACTAGCGGGAGGGCTTTCGAAGCAGTTCTTC.